A single sample gave rise to the 2 T cell receptor beta chains below, sequenced in a study of Graves' ophthalmopathy and Graves' hyperthyroidism. Investigators amplified TCR beta CDR3 regions from RNA transcripts. The workflow started with a first-round RT-PCR run with HTBI primers and then moved on to a second-round multiplex PCR. TCRdb used MiXCR to reprocess the multiplex PCR reads, holding one entry per CDR3 protein. The sample records fewer than 400,000 distinct CDR3 sequences, approximately 20% being singletons. Material for sequencing was peripheral blood. Receptors were obtained from a woman under 30 with Graves' ophthalmopathy.

This clonotype has more than one count but fewer than ten. DNA of the CDR3: TGTGCCAGCAGCTTTGAGGTTACGAACACTGAAGCTTTCTTT. Amino acids: CASSFEVTNTEAFF. This rearrangement joins TRBV11-1 to TRBJ1-1; no firm D call. CDR3 size: 14 residues. Between the trimmed V and J ends, which lost 3 bases and 1 base, there was a span of 9 bases. Germline V gives CDR1 SGHAT, CDR2 FQDESV (reference sequence).

This clonotype was recorded only once. This chain connects TRBV29-1 to TRBJ1-1; the D is unclear. Trimming removed 6 bases from V and 3 bases from J, with 29 bases in between. CDR1 SQVTM and CDR2 ANQGSEA come from the germline V gene. The CDR3 length is 18 residues. The CDR3 DNA follows: TGCAGCGTCCAAGACCGCGGGCCTAACCCGCCTTTGGACACTGAAGCTTTCTTT. Its translation: CSVQDRGPNPPLDTEAFF.